One and the same sample provided the 11 T cell receptor beta chains below, sequenced in a study of T cells expressing NK-cell markers. TCRdb processed the 5' RACE reads again and assigns one entry to each CDR3 protein, with no DNA. The table for this sample gives 500,000 to 700,000 distinct CDR3 sequences. The sample comprised blood T cells: a sorted CD56 or NKG2C T cell subset, CD4+ or CD8+ T cells, or bulk PBMC T cells (not recorded which). The receptors come from a man between 18 and 35 years old in good health.

The rearrangement uses TRBV2 and TRBJ2-6; the TRBD2 assignment by TCRdb is unverifiable without DNA. Germline V gives CDR1 SNHLY, CDR2 FYNNEI. The CDR3 is 14 amino acids. CDR3 protein: CASISPGRANVLTF. The full variable domain, with the rest looked up from reference TRBV2 and TRBJ2-6, is EPEVTQTPSHQVTQMGQEVILRCVPISNHLYFYWYRQILGQKVEFLVSFYNNEISEKSEIFDDQFSVERPDGSNFTLKIRSTKLEDSAMYFCASISPGRANVLTFGAGSRLTVL.

The V call is TRBV12-3 or TRBV12-4, the J call TRBJ2-5; the TRBD1 assignment by TCRdb is unverifiable without DNA. The CDR3 is made up of 13 amino acids. The CDR3: CASSTGAPAVQYF.

The genes are TRBV7-3 and TRBJ2-3; TCRdb selects TRBD1, and the lack of DNA leaves this call unchecked. Germline V CDR1 and CDR2: SGHTA, FQGTGA. This CDR3 has 15 residues. The CDR3 region is CASSFSGGSSDTQYF.

The chain uses TRBV24-1 and TRBJ1-4; without DNA, the TCRdb call of TRBD1 cannot be checked. The CDR3 has 15 residues. Germline V CDR1 and CDR2: KGHDR, SFDVKD. CDR3 loop: CATSDARDRDEKLFF.

The chain recombines TRBV4-2 with TRBJ1-2; with no DNA, the TCRdb D assignment of TRBD1 cannot be verified. Germline V gene lookup returns CDR1 LGHNA and CDR2 YNFKEQ. This CDR3 contains 14 residues. The CDR3: CASSQDAGGYGYTF.

V and J are TRBV10-3 and TRBJ2-2; TCRdb picks TRBD1, but there is no DNA to check that call. Germline CDR1 reads ENHRY; CDR2 reads SYGVKD. The CDR3 has 12 amino acids. Here the CDR3 reads CATRQGPGELFF.

The chain recombines TRBV6-2 or TRBV6-3 with TRBJ2-7; TCRdb names TRBD1, which stays unverified in the absence of DNA. Germline V gene data show CDR1 as MNHEY and CDR2 as SVGEGT. The CDR3 is made up of 16 amino acids. The CDR3 sequence is CASSETDRQGHYEQYF.

The rearrangement joins TRBV7-8 to TRBJ2-3. The CDR3 length is 13 residues. The germline V gene encodes CDR1 SGHVS and CDR2 FQNEAQ. The chain's CDR3 is CASSLDQIDTQYF.

The chain combines TRBV6-6 with TRBJ1-5; without DNA, the TCRdb call of TRBD1 cannot be checked. This CDR3 contains 12 residues. Germline-derived CDR1 and CDR2 are MNHNY and SVGAGI (reference sequence). CDR3 amino acids: CASSQGYQPQHF.

This rearrangement joins TRBV20-1 to TRBJ1-2. There are 17 residues in the CDR3. Per the germline V gene, CDR1 is DFQATT and CDR2 is SNEGSKA (reference sequence). This CDR3 is CSARETLPKDRDYGYTF.

The J gene is TRBJ2-7, the V gene TRBV29-1; TCRdb selects TRBD2, and the lack of DNA leaves this call unchecked. The germline CDR1 and CDR2 sequences are SQVTM and ANQGSEA. The CDR3 extends over 15 amino acids. The CDR3: CSVVVGGHVRYEQYF.